This T cell receptor (beta chain) was found in a study of siplizumab effects on memory and regulatory T cells. CDR3 length equals 13 residues. Trimming left V 3 bases short and J 1 base short, with 9 bases between. Per the germline V gene, CDR1 is SQVTM and CDR2 is ANQGSEA. Produced via immunoSEQ multiplex PCR; TCRdb's table is partial and in-frame only. The table lists roughly 56,000 clones, 93% of them singletons. This clonotype was obtained from a human donor in good health. The chain employs TRBV29-1 and TRBJ1-2; the D gene is possibly TRBD1 (5 bases). Sequenced sample: CD8+ T cells sorted from blood. CDR3 protein: CSVDDRFNYGYTF. CDR3 nucleotides: TGCAGCGTTGATGACAGATTTAACTATGGCTACACCTTC. The full variable domain, in which reference TRBV29-1 and TRBJ1-2 provide the parts outside the CDR3, is SAVISQKPSRDICQRGTSLTIQCQVDSQVTMMFWYRQQPGQSLTLIATANQGSEATYESGFVIDKFPISRPNLTFSTLTVSNMSPEDSSIYLCSVDDRFNYGYTFGSGTRLTVV.